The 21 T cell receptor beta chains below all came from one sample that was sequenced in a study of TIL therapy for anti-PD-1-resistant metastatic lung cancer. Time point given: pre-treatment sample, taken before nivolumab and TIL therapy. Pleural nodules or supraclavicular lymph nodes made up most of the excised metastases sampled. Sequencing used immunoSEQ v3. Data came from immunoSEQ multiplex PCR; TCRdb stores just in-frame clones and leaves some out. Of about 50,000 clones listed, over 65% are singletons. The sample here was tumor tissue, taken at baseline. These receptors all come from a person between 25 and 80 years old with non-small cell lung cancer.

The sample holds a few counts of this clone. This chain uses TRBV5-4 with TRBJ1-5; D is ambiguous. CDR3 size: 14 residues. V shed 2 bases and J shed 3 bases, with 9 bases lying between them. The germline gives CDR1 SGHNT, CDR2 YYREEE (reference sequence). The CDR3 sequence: CASSLRGVNQPQHF. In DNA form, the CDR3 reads TGTGCCAGCAGCTTACGTGGAGTCAATCAGCCCCAGCATTTT.

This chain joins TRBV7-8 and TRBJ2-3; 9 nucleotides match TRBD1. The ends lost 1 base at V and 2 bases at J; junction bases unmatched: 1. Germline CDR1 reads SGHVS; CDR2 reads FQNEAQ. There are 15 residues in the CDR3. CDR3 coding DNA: TGTGCCAGCAGCTTAGACAGGGGGCCCACAGATACGCAGTATTTT. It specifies CASSLDRGPTDTQYF.

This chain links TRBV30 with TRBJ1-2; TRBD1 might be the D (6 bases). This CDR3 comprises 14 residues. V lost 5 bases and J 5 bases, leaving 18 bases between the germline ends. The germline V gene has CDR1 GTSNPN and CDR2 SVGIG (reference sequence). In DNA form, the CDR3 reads TGTGCCTGGGGGGCCCGGAGCCAGGGGTATGGCTACACCTTC. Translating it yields CAWGARSQGYGYTF. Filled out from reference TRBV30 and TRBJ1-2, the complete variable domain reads SQTIHQWPATLVQPVGSPLSLECTVEGTSNPNLYWYRQAAGRGLQLLFYSVGIGQISSEVPQNLSASRPQDRQFILSSKKLLLSDSGFYLCAWGARSQGYGYTFGSGTRLTVV.

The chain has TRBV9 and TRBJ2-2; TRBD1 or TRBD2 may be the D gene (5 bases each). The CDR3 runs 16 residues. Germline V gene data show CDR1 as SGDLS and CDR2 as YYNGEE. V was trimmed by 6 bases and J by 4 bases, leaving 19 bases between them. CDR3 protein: CASTTRGTLGTGELFF. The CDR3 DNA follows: TGTGCCAGCACCACCCGGGGCACCTTAGGCACCGGGGAGCTGTTTTTT.

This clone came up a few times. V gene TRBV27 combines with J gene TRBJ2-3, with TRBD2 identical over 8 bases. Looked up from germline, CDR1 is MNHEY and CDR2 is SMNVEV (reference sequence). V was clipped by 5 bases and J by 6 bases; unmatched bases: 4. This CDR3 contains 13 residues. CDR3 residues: CASSAGGGDTQYF. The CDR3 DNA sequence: TGTGCCAGCAGTGCGGGGGGCGGCGATACGCAGTATTTT.

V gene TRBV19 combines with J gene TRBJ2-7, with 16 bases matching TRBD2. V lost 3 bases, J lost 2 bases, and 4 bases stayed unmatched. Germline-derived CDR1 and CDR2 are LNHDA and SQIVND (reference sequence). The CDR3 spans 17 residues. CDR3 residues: CASSIGTSGRVTYEQYF. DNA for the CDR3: TGTGCCAGTAGTATCGGGACTAGCGGGAGGGTAACCTACGAGCAGTACTTC. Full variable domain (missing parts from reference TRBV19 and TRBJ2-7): DGGITQSPKYLFRKEGQNVTLSCEQNLNHDAMYWYRQDPGQGLRLIYYSQIVNDFQKGDIAEGYSVSREKKESFPLTVTSAQKNPTAFYLCASSIGTSGRVTYEQYFGPGTRLTVT.

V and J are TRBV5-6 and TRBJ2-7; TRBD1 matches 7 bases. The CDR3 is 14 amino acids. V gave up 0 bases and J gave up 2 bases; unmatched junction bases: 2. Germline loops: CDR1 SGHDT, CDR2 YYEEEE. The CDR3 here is CASSLGDSTYEQYF. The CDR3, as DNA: TGTGCCAGCAGCTTGGGGGACAGCACCTACGAGCAGTACTTC.

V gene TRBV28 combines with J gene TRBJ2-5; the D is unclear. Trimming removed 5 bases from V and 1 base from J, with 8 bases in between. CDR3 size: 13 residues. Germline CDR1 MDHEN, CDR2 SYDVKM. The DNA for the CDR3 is TGTGCCAGCAGTCTAAGGCTCCAAGAGACCCAGTACTTC. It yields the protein CASSLRLQETQYF.

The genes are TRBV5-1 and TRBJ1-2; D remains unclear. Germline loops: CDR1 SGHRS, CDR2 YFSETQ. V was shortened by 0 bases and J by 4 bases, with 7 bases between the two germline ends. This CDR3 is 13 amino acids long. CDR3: CASSLDPRYGYTF. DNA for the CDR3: TGCGCCAGCAGCTTGGATCCGCGCTATGGCTACACCTTC.

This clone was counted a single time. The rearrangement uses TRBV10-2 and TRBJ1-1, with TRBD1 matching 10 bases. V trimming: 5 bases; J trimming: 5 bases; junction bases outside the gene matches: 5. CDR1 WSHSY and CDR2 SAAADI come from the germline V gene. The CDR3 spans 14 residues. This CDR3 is CASSLPGQGTEAFF. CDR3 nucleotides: TGCGCCAGCAGTTTGCCGGGACAGGGGACTGAAGCTTTCTTT.

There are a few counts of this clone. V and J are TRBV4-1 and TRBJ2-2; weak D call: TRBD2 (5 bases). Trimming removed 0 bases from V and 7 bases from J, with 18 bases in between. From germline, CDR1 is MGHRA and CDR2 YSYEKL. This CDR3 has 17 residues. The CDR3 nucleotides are TGCGCCAGCAGCCAAGAGAGGGAGACTTTCTGGGGCGGGGAGCTGTTTTTT. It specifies CASSQERETFWGGELFF.

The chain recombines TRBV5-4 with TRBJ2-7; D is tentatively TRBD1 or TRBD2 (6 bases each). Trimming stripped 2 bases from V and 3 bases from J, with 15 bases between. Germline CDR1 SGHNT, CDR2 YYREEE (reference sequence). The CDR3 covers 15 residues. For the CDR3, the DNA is TGTGCCAGCAGCTTACAGGGCCGGGAGATCTACGAGCAGTACTTC. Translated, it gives CASSLQGREIYEQYF. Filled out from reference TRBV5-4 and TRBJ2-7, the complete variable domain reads ETGVTQSPTHLIKTRGQQVTLRCSSQSGHNTVSWYQQALGQGPQFIFQYYREEENGRGNFPPRFSGLQFPNYSSELNVNALELDDSALYLCASSLQGREIYEQYFGPGTRLTVT.

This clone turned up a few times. CDR3 nucleotide sequence: TGCGCCAGCAGCTTGGCTTCAGGTCTCTCCTACGAGCAGTACTTC. Its translation: CASSLASGLSYEQYF. This sequence joins TRBV5-1 and TRBJ2-7, with D hard to call. V lost 0 bases and J 0 bases, leaving 10 bases between the germline ends. Per germline, CDR1 SGHRS and CDR2 YFSETQ. The CDR3 runs to 15 residues.

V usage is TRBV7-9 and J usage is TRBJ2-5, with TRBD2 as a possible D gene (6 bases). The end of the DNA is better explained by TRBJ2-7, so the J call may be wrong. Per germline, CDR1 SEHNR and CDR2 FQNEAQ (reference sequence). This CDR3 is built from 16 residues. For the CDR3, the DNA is TGTGCCAGCAGCCCCCGCCGGGGCGGGATCTCCTACGAGCAGTACTTC. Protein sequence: CASSPRRGGISYEQYF.

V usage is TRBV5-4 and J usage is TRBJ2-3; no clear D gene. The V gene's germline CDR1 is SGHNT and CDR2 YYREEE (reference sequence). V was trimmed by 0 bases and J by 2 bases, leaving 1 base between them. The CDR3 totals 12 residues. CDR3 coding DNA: TGTGCCAGCAGCTTGGCCACAGATACGCAGTATTTT. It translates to CASSLATDTQYF.

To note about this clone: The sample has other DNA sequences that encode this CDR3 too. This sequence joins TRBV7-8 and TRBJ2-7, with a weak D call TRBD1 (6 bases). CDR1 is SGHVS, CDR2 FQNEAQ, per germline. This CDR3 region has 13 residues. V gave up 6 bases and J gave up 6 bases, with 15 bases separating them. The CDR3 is CASRDSGYGEQYF. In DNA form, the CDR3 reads TGTGCCAGCAGGGACAGCGGATACGGCGAGCAGTACTTC.

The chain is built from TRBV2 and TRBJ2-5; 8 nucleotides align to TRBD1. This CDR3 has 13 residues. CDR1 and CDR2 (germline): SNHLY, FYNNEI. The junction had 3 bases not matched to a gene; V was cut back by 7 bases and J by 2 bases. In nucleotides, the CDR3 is TGTGCCAGCAACAGGGGGTTACAAGAGACCCAGTACTTC. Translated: CASNRGLQETQYF.

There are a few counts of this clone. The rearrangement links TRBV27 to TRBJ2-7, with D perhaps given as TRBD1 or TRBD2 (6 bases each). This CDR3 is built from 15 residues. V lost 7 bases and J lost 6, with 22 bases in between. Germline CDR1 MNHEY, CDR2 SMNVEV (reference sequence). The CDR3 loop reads CASTTSGATRGEQYF. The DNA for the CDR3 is TGTGCCAGCACCACATCGGGGGCCACCCGCGGCGAGCAGTACTTC.

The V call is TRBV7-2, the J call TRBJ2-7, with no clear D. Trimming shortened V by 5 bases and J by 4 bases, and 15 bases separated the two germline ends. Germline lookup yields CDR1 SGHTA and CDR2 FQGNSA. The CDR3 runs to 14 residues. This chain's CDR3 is CASSPQTKAYEQYF. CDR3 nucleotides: TGTGCCAGCAGCCCCCAAACTAAGGCTTACGAGCAGTACTTC.

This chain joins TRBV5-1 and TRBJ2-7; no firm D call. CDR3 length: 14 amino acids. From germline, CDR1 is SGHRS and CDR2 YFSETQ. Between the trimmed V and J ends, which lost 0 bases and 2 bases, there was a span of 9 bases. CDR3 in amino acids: CASSLAASAYEQYF. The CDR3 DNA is TGCGCCAGCAGCTTGGCGGCCTCCGCCTACGAGCAGTACTTC.

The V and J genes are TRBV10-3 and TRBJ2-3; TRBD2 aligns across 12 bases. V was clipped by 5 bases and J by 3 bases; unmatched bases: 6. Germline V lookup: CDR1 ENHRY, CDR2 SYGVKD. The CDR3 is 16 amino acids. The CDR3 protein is CAISPHLAGGTDTQYF. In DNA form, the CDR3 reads TGTGCCATCAGTCCCCATCTAGCGGGAGGGACAGATACGCAGTATTTT.